The 13 T cell receptor beta chains in this list originate from one sample, sequenced in a study of T cell responses to AZD1222 COVID-19 vaccine. Profiled with immunoSEQ multiplex PCR; TCRdb holds only in-frame clones, not every one. In the table there are about 79,000 clones, 80% of which are singletons. This specimen consisted of peripheral blood, obtained on day 0 of AZD1222 vaccination. The receptors stem from an adult in good health.

This clone showed up just once. The chain combines TRBV2 with TRBJ1-5, with TRBD1 as a possible D gene (5 bases). Germline V CDR1 and CDR2: SNHLY, FYNNEI. This CDR3 contains 14 residues. The V gene lost 6 bases and the J gene lost 1 base, with 10 bases spanning the gap. CDR3 residues: CASRRQSSNQPQHF. In DNA form, the CDR3 reads TGTGCCAGCAGGAGACAGAGCAGCAATCAGCCCCAGCATTTT.

The rearrangement joins TRBV11-3 to TRBJ2-1, with 10 bases that match TRBD2. CDR1 SGHNT and CDR2 YENEEA come from the germline V gene. V was pared by 2 bases and J by 7 bases, with 5 bases of the junction left unmatched. CDR3 length: 15 residues. DNA of the CDR3: TGTGCCAGCAGCTTACTAGCGGGGGCGGGAAATGAGCAGTTCTTC. This translates into CASSLLAGAGNEQFF.

The count of this clone is one. The chain joins TRBV6-6 to TRBJ1-5; D is unclear. The V and J ends lost 4 bases and 7 bases respectively, with 11 bases between them. CDR1 and CDR2 (germline): MNHNY, SVGAGI (reference sequence). This CDR3 comprises 13 residues. The CDR3 nucleotides are TGTGCCAGCAGTTCCAGGCCCAACCAGCCCCAGCATTTT. Translation: CASSSRPNQPQHF.

The chain is built from TRBV4-1 and TRBJ1-6, with TRBD1 matching over 10 bases. Germline values: CDR1 MGHRA, CDR2 YSYEKL. J gave up 4 bases and V 0 bases, and 12 bases lay outside the gene matches. The CDR3 runs 20 residues. The CDR3 sequence: CASSQDRKDRGSKYNSPLHF. The CDR3 nucleotides read TGCGCCAGCAGCCAAGATCGTAAGGACAGGGGGTCAAAGTATAATTCACCCCTCCACTTT.

V usage is TRBV4-1 and J usage is TRBJ2-5; TRBD1 matches at 7 bases. Germline loops: CDR1 MGHRA, CDR2 YSYEKL. This CDR3 comprises 17 residues. V dropped 1 base and J dropped 0; count of bases not matched to a gene: 8. CDR3 nucleotide sequence: TGCGCCAGCAGCCAAGCCACAGGGGTGATAGACCAAGAGACCCAGTACTTC. Its translation: CASSQATGVIDQETQYF.

V is TRBV2 and J is TRBJ1-1; D is uncertain. Per germline, CDR1 SNHLY and CDR2 FYNNEI. V was shortened by 7 bases and J by 2 bases, with 11 bases between the two germline ends. The CDR3 is made up of 13 amino acids. Here the CDR3 DNA reads TGTGCCAGCAAATTGGCTGGAAACACTGAAGCTTTCTTT. Encoded protein: CASKLAGNTEAFF.

The chain couples TRBV7-6 to TRBJ1-4, with TRBD1 matching over 7 bases. This CDR3 has 18 residues. Germline V gene lookup returns CDR1 SGHVS and CDR2 FNYEAQ. The J segment lost 0 bases and the V segment lost 5 bases, leaving 12 bases of the junction unmatched. The CDR3: CASSRDSEGASTNEKLFF. The DNA of the CDR3 is TGTGCCAGCAGCCGGGACAGTGAAGGGGCTTCAACTAATGAAAAACTGTTTTTT. Looking up the rest from reference TRBV7-6 and TRBJ1-4 gives the full variable domain: GAGVSQSPRYKVTKRGQDVALRCDPISGHVSLYWYRQALGQGPEFLTYFNYEAQQDKSGLPNDRFSAERPEGSISTLTIQRTEQRDSAMYRCASSRDSEGASTNEKLFFGSGTQLSVL.

V usage is TRBV11-2 and J usage is TRBJ2-3; D may be TRBD1 (6 bases). Trimming took 6 bases from V and 5 from J, leaving 24 bases between them. Germline V gene data show CDR1 as SGHAT and CDR2 as FQNNGV. CDR3 length: 17 amino acids. As DNA, the CDR3 is TGTGCCAGCAGTTCGCCAGTAGGGACAAAGAAGGGAGATACGCAGTATTTT. Its translation: CASSSPVGTKKGDTQYF.

DNA for the CDR3: TGTGCCAGCAGTCCCCCTACCGGGGGAATCTACAATGAGCAGTTCTTC. This sequence encodes CASSPPTGGIYNEQFF. The chain has TRBV28 and TRBJ2-1, with TRBD2 as a possible D gene (6 bases). This CDR3 is built from 16 residues. CDR1 and CDR2 from the germline V gene are MDHEN and SYDVKM. The V gene lost 5 bases and the J gene lost 3 bases, with 17 bases spanning the gap.

The V call is TRBV30, the J call TRBJ2-3; 12 nucleotides align to TRBD2. The CDR3 is 15 residues long. V lost 3 bases and J lost 5; bases outside the gene matches: 6. Looked up from germline, CDR1 is GTSNPN and CDR2 is SVGIG (reference sequence). This CDR3 reads CAWRFRTSGVDTQYF. The CDR3 DNA follows: TGTGCCTGGAGGTTTCGGACTAGCGGGGTAGATACGCAGTATTTT.

The chain recombines TRBV4-1 with TRBJ1-5; D ambiguous. V dropped 1 base and J dropped 2 bases, with 9 bases sitting between them. The CDR3 runs to 15 residues. Germline V gene data show CDR1 as MGHRA and CDR2 as YSYEKL. CDR3 nucleotide sequence: TGCGCCAGCAGCCAAGCCTCGACGGGCAATCAGCCCCAGCATTTT. It is translated as CASSQASTGNQPQHF.

The chain combines TRBV2 with TRBJ2-2; the match to TRBD1 covers 8 bases. V shed 7 bases and J 2 bases; nucleotides not matched to a gene: 3. Germline values: CDR1 SNHLY, CDR2 FYNNEI. The CDR3 runs 14 residues. The CDR3 nucleotides read TGTGCCAGCATCAGGGGGCCCAACACCGGGGAGCTGTTTTTT. Translating it yields CASIRGPNTGELFF. The variable domain in full, completed from reference TRBV2 and TRBJ2-2, reads EPEVTQTPSHQVTQMGQEVILRCVPISNHLYFYWYRQILGQKVEFLVSFYNNEISEKSEIFDDQFSVERPDGSNFTLKIRSTKLEDSAMYFCASIRGPNTGELFFGEGSRLTVL.

The gene calls are TRBV6-4 and TRBJ1-2; 7 bases align to TRBD1. Germline loops: CDR1 MRHNA, CDR2 SNTAGT. This CDR3 contains 15 residues. The V and J ends lost 0 bases and 4 bases, in that order; junction bases with no gene match: 5. CDR3 nucleotides: TGTGCCAGCAGTGACTCAGGGGGCGTCAGCTATGGCTACACCTTC. It translates to CASSDSGGVSYGYTF.